Below, one T cell receptor beta chain is given with its context. Its cognate antigen is unknown. Pooled together were second doses at about 4 or about 12 weeks. Libraries were prepared by immunoSEQ multiplex PCR; TCRdb keeps only in-frame clonotypes and omits some of them. The sample holds about 150,000 clones, about 87% seen once. The CDR3 runs 16 residues. J was trimmed by 3 bases and V by 4 bases; bases with no gene match: 10. In germline, CDR1 is SGHRS, CDR2 YFSETQ. The data belong to a study of T cell responses to AZD1222 COVID-19 vaccine. General study points: A rise in Spike-specific TCR breadth and depth followed two AZD1222 doses. Repertoires in all cases were sampled only once the peak T cell response had passed.

The rearrangement links TRBV5-1 to TRBJ1-1; TRBD1 aligns across 9 bases. Specimen: peripheral blood, collected 28 days after the second AZD1222 dose. The receptor was derived from an adult who received the AZD1222 COVID-19 vaccine. The CDR3 nucleotides read TGCGCCAGCAGCCCAGGGGACAGGGTATTGTACACTGAAGCTTTCTTT. This translates into CASSPGDRVLYTEAFF.